The text below deals with one T cell receptor (beta chain). These data belong to a study of response to subunit inactivated influenza vaccine. The CDR3 consists of 12 residues. V was clipped by 4 bases and J by 4 bases, with 8 bases between them. Germline loops: CDR1 SQVTM, CDR2 ANQGSEA. Each CDR3 protein is one row after TCRdb ran MiXCR on the RT-PCR reads. Here the sample spans 500,000 to 550,000 distinct CDR3 sequences, roughly 25% being singletons. The same sample was also used in a study of T cells expressing NK-cell markers. This second report adds: What made the TCR beta cDNA was 5'RACE template switching with UMIs.

The chain employs TRBV29-1 and TRBJ2-1; no clear D. This TCR came from a man aged 50-60 years who received an inactivated influenza vaccine. Sample: CD4+ T cells sorted from PBMCs, taken 11 to 12 days after vaccination. DNA of the CDR3: TGCAGCGTTGTCCTAGATTACAATGAGCAGTTCTTC. This sequence encodes CSVVLDYNEQFF.